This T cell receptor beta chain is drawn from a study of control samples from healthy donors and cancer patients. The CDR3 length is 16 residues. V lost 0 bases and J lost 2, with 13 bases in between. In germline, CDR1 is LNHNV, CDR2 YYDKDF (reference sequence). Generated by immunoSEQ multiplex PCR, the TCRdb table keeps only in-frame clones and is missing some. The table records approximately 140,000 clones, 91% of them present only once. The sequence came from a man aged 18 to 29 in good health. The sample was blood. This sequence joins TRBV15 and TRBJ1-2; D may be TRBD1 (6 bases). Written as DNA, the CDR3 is TGTGCCACCAGCAGAGAGGGGGCGGGGACGAACTATGGCTACACCTTC. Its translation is CATSREGAGTNYGYTF.